This T cell receptor beta chain was sequenced during a study of cytomegalovirus exposure and HLA in healthy donors. Findings and caveats of the study: Beyond CMV serostatus, there was no information to go on about immune exposure. Within an earlier analysis, most TCR beta V segments proved productive either about 90% or about 30% of the time. TCR beta V- and J-gene trimming, according to a later analysis, was linked to a missense DCLRE1C variant. Common viral pathogens seemed to be connected with several of the most significant clusters, according to a later analysis.

The PCR ran on 60 Vbeta and 13 Jbeta primers. Sequencing was performed with immunoSEQ multiplex PCR; in TCRdb, only in-frame clones are kept and a portion is missing. Among around 120,000 clones listed, over 8% were seen once. This clone has just a few counts. Its antigen is undetermined. The junction departs from the called germline gene at one end, perhaps through a read error. The clonotype originates from a man younger than 45 in good health and CMV-seronegative. What was sequenced was PBMCs.

The CDR3 DNA sequence: TGTGCGAGTAGGAACCTATATAGCAATCAGCCCCAGCATTTT. Translating it yields CASRNLYSNQPQHF. The chain uses TRBV19 and TRBJ1-5; D is undetermined. The CDR3 sequence is 14 residues long. Germline values: CDR1 LNHDA, CDR2 SQIVND (reference sequence).